The 17 T cell receptor beta chains in this list originate from one sample, sequenced in a study of spatial heterogeneity in lung cancer (dated by TCRdb to between 2019 and 2020). Interpreted using the paper, the time point label stands for: sample taken at primary tumor resection. The library was prepared using 5' RACE. Sequencing was performed on a NextSeq 500. The public reads were reprocessed in TCRdb via fastp at Q25 and MiXCR, keeping in-frame beta chains. Each CDR3 protein gets just one entry, which takes the most common genes and DNA from the rows behind it. For this sample there are tens of thousands of distinct CDR3 sequences; approximately 12% appear just once. The top ten clonotypes cover over 40% of the sample. The material sequenced was PBMCs, taken at surgery. The receptors were gathered from a male donor with early-stage non-small cell lung cancer.

This clonotype was seen more than once but under ten times. The rearrangement uses TRBV2 and TRBJ2-6, with TRBD2 identical over 9 bases. Germline V CDR1 and CDR2: SNHLY, FYNNEI. With 8 bases clipped from V and 7 bases from J, the junction kept 15 bases outside the gene matches. The CDR3 loop spans 17 amino acids. The CDR3 region has the DNA TGTGCCAGCCCCAAGGGCGGGGGGGGCCTGAGTGCCAACGTCCTGACTTTC. It codes for CASPKGGGGLSANVLTF.

In this sample, this clonotype turned up a few times. The genes are TRBV20-1 and TRBJ1-6; maybe TRBD1 (6 bases). This CDR3 has 14 residues. Looked up from germline, CDR1 is DFQATT and CDR2 is SNEGSKA (reference sequence). V dropped 5 bases and J dropped 1 base, with 9 bases sitting between them. CDR3 nucleotide sequence: TGCAGTGCTGACGACAGGTCCTATAATTCACCCCTCCACTTT. Its protein is CSADDRSYNSPLHF.

This clonotype was seen repeatedly, ten times or more. V is TRBV3-1 and J is TRBJ2-1; 11 nucleotides align to TRBD1. Germline trimming cut 6 bases from V and 5 bases from J; bases unmatched to any gene: 9. Looked up from germline, CDR1 is LGHDT and CDR2 is YNNKEL (reference sequence). The CDR3 has 16 amino acids. The CDR3 sequence: CASSHLWDRGNNEQFF. CDR3 nucleotides: TGTGCCAGCAGTCATCTTTGGGACAGGGGGAACAATGAGCAGTTCTTC.

The rearrangement joins TRBV13 to TRBJ2-7, with 9 bases matching TRBD1. Germline trimming cut 2 bases from V and 2 bases from J; bases unmatched to any gene: 4. Germline-derived CDR1 and CDR2 are PRHDT and FYEKMQ (reference sequence). The CDR3 runs 15 residues. As DNA, the CDR3 is TGTGCCAGCAGCTTAAAGGGACAGGGAGCCTACGAGCAGTACTTC. Residues: CASSLKGQGAYEQYF.

The V gene is TRBV6-5, the J gene TRBJ2-3; the match to TRBD2 covers 9 bases. CDR3 length: 16 amino acids. V shed 5 bases and J 3 bases; nucleotides not matched to a gene: 9. Germline assignment: CDR1 MNHEY and CDR2 SVGAGI. CDR3 sequence: CASSRLAGVRTDTQYF. DNA for the CDR3: TGTGCCAGCAGTCGTTTAGCGGGAGTTCGAACAGATACGCAGTATTTT.

This clonotype was counted a few times. This chain joins TRBV24-1 and TRBJ2-1, with D possibly matching TRBD1 (6 bases). The V end was cut by 3 bases, the J end by 3 bases, with 17 bases between. This CDR3 is built from 17 residues. Germline CDR1 KGHDR, CDR2 SFDVKD. The CDR3 spells CATSDPIQGLGYNEQFF. The CDR3, as DNA: TGTGCCACCAGTGATCCCATACAGGGATTGGGCTACAATGAGCAGTTCTTC.

This clonotype was observed a handful of times. The gene calls are TRBV12-3 or TRBV12-4 and TRBJ1-2; D perhaps matches TRBD1 (5 bases). The CDR3 has 16 amino acids. Deletions cut 7 bases from V and 1 base from J, with 19 bases between. Here the CDR3 reads CASTKGPVSFNYGYTF. CDR3 coding DNA: TGTGCCAGCACTAAGGGGCCAGTATCATTTAACTATGGCTACACCTTC.

V is TRBV25-1 and J is TRBJ2-7; D gene ambiguous. V was trimmed by 3 bases and J by 4 bases, leaving 16 bases between them. The CDR3 has 15 amino acids. Per germline, CDR1 MGHDK and CDR2 SYGVNS. The DNA for the CDR3 is TGTGCCAGCAGTGATGGGCGAAGTGGTGGTTACGAGCAGTACTTC. Protein product: CASSDGRSGGYEQYF.

The chain combines TRBV9 with TRBJ1-1; TRBD1 matches at 7 bases. This CDR3 is built from 15 residues. J was trimmed by 3 bases and V by 0 bases; bases with no gene match: 5. Germline CDR1 reads SGDLS; CDR2 reads YYNGEE. CDR3 loop: CASSVGKGADTEAFF. CDR3 coding DNA: TGTGCCAGCAGCGTAGGAAAGGGGGCGGACACTGAAGCTTTCTTT.

A word on this clonotype: Here the CDR3 omits its conserved ending phenylalanine or tryptophan, so a read error is the likely source. CDR3 coding DNA: TGTGCCAGCTCACCCGATAGCAATCAGCCCCAGCATCTT. Amino acid sequence: CASSPDSNQPQHL. The chain is built from TRBV18 and TRBJ1-5; no reliable D call. Germline V gene data show CDR1 as KGHSH and CDR2 as LQKENI. The CDR3 runs to 13 residues. The V end lost 3 bases, the J end lost 0 bases, and 3 bases lay between the germline ends.

This clonotype was seen at least ten times. The rearrangement joins TRBV6-2 or TRBV6-3 to TRBJ2-4, with 11 bases matching TRBD2. Germline trimming cut 6 bases from V and 0 bases from J; bases unmatched to any gene: 7. Germline CDR1 and CDR2: MNHEY and SVGEGT. This CDR3 contains 17 residues. This CDR3 reads CASSGTSGRLAKNIQYF. In nucleotides, the CDR3 is TGTGCCAGCAGCGGGACTAGCGGAAGACTAGCCAAAAACATTCAGTACTTC.

This clonotype was counted between two and nine times. The chain employs TRBV29-1 and TRBJ2-5; tentative D call: TRBD1 (5 bases). With 1 base removed from V and 2 bases from J, the gap between germline ends came to 8 bases. This CDR3 is built from 13 residues. Per the germline V gene, CDR1 is SQVTM and CDR2 is ANQGSEA. CDR3 coding DNA: TGCAGCGTTGAAGCGAACAGGCAAGAGACCCAGTACTTC. Translation gives CSVEANRQETQYF. Full variable domain (remainder filled in from reference TRBV29-1 and TRBJ2-5): SAVISQKPSRDICQRGTSLTIQCQVDSQVTMMFWYRQQPGQSLTLIATANQGSEATYESGFVIDKFPISRPNLTFSTLTVSNMSPEDSSIYLCSVEANRQETQYFGPGTRLLVL.

The J gene is TRBJ2-5, the V gene TRBV3-1, with TRBD2 matching 8 bases. This CDR3 contains 16 residues. Germline CDR1 and CDR2: LGHDT and YNNKEL (reference sequence). The V segment lost 4 bases and the J segment 2 bases; nucleotides outside the gene matches: 9. CDR3: CASSLAPAGVQETQYF. The DNA for the CDR3 is TGTGCCAGCAGCCTGGCCCCAGCGGGGGTACAAGAGACCCAGTACTTC.

The chain employs TRBV11-2 and TRBJ1-2; TRBD1 matches at 8 bases. Per germline, CDR1 SGHAT and CDR2 FQNNGV. The CDR3 length is 16 residues. Trimming at V came to 2 bases and at J to 1 base, leaving 6 bases not matched to a gene. The CDR3 bases are TGTGCCAGCAGCTTAACAGGGGGAGTCCTTAACTATGGCTACACCTTC. Its protein product is CASSLTGGVLNYGYTF. The entire variable domain, with the rest obtained from reference TRBV11-2 and TRBJ1-2, is as follows: EAGVAQSPRYKIIEKRQSVAFWCNPISGHATLYWYQQILGQGPKLLIQFQNNGVVDDSQLPKDRFSAERLKGVDSTLKIQPAKLEDSAVYLCASSLTGGVLNYGYTFGSGTRLTVV.

This clonotype turned up a few times. The V and J genes are TRBV28 and TRBJ2-3; TRBD2 matches 8 bases. From germline, CDR1 is MDHEN and CDR2 SYDVKM. This CDR3 is 15 amino acids long. With 4 bases clipped from V and 0 bases from J, the junction kept 3 bases outside the gene matches. As DNA, the CDR3 is TGTGCCAGCAGTTCTGCGGGAGGCAGCACAGATACGCAGTATTTT. Its protein is CASSSAGGSTDTQYF. Combining the CDR3 with reference TRBV28 and TRBJ2-3 gives the whole variable domain DVKVTQSSRYLVKRTGEKVFLECVQDMDHENMFWYRQDPGLGLRLIYFSYDVKMKEKGDIPEGYSVSREKKERFSLILESASTNQTSMYLCASSSAGGSTDTQYFGPGTRLTVL.

This clonotype has ten or more counts. V and J are TRBV5-5 and TRBJ1-5, with a possible D match to TRBD1 (5 bases). This CDR3 region has 17 residues. V was cut by 3 bases and J by 6 bases, with 22 bases left in between. Germline V gene data show CDR1 as SGHKS and CDR2 as YYEKEE (reference sequence). DNA of the CDR3: TGTGCCAGCAGCTCCCCCGGGGTTGGTGGACAAGGTCAGCCCCAGCATTTT. Translated: CASSSPGVGGQGQPQHF. Full variable domain (rest looked up from reference TRBV5-5 and TRBJ1-5): DAGVTQSPTHLIKTRGQQVTLRCSPISGHKSVSWYQQVLGQGPQFIFQYYEKEERGRGNFPDRFSARQFPNYSSELNVNALLLGDSALYLCASSSPGVGGQGQPQHFGDGTRLSIL.

The gene calls are TRBV12-3 or TRBV12-4 and TRBJ1-5, with D perhaps TRBD1 (5 bases). CDR3 size: 14 residues. V was cut by 4 bases and J by 6 bases, with 13 bases left in between. CDR3 nucleotides: TGTGCCAGCAGTTCCGCGGCAGGGTCTCAGCCCCAGCATTTT. Its translation is CASSSAAGSQPQHF.